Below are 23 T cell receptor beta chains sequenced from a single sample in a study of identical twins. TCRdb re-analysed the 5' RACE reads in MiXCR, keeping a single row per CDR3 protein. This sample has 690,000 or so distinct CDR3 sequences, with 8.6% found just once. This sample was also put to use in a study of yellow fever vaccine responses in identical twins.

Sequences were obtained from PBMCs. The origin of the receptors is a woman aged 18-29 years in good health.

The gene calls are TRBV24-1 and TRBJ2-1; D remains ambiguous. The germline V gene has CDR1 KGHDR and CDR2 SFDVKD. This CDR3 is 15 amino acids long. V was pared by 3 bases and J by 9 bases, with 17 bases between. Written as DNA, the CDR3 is TGTGCCACCAGTGATCCAAGTGGGGAATTAGGTGAGCAGTTCTTC. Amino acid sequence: CATSDPSGELGEQFF.

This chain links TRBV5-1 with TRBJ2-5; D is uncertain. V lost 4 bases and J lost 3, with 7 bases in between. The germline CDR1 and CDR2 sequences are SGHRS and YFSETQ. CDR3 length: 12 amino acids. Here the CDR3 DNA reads TGCGCCAGCAGCCCCAGGAAAGAGACCCAGTACTTC. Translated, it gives CASSPRKETQYF. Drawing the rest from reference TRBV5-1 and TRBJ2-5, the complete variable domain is KAGVTQTPRYLIKTRGQQVTLSCSPISGHRSVSWYQQTPGQGLQFLFEYFSETQRNKGNFPGRFSGRQFSNSRSEMNVSTLELGDSALYLCASSPRKETQYFGPGTRLLVL.

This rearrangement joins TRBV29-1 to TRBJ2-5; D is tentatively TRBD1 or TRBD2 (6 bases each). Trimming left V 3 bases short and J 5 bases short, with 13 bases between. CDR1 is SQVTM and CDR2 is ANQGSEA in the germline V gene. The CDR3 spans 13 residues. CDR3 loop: CSVDGRRGETQYF. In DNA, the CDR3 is TGCAGCGTTGACGGCAGGAGGGGGGAGACCCAGTACTTC.

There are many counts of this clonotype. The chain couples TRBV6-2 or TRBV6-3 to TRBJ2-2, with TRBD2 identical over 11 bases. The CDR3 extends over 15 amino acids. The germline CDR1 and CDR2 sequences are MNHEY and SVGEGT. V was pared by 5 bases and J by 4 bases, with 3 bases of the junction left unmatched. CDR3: CASSEGLAVTGELFF. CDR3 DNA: TGTGCCAGCAGTGAGGGACTAGCGGTCACCGGGGAGCTGTTTTTT.

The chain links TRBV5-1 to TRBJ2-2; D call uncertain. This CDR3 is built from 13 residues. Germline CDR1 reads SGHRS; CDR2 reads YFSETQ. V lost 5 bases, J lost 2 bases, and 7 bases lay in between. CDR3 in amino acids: CASSDFNTGELFF. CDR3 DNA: TGCGCCAGCAGTGATTTTAACACCGGGGAGCTGTTTTTT.

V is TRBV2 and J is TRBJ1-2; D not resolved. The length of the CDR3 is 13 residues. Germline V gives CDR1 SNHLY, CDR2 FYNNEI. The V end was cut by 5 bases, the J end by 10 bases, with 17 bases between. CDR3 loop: CASSPTVTRNYTF. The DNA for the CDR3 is TGTGCCAGCAGTCCCACTGTGACACGAAACTACACCTTC.

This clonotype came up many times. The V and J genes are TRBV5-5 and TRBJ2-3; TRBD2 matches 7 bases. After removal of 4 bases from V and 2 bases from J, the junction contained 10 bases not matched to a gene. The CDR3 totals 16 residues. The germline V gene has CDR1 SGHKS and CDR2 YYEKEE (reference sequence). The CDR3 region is CASSPGSGGATDTQYF. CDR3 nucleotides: TGTGCCAGCAGCCCTGGGTCGGGGGGAGCCACAGATACGCAGTATTTT.

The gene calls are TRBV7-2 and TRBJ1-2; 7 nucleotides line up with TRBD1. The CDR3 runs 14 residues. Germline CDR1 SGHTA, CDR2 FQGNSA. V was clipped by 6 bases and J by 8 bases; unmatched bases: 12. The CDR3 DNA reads TGTGCCAGCAGGGGAGGGACAGAGCTACGGGGCTACACCTTC. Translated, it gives CASRGGTELRGYTF. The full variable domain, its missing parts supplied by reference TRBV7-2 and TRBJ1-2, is GAGVSQSPSNKVTEKGKDVELRCDPISGHTALYWYRQSLGQGLEFLIYFQGNSAPDKSGLPSDRFSAERTGGSVSTLTIQRTQQEDSAVYLCASRGGTELRGYTFGSGTRLTVV.

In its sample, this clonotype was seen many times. The CDR3 sequence is CASSYSGTFRDTQYF. Written as DNA, the CDR3 is TGTGCCAGCAGTTACTCGGGGACTTTCCGAGATACGCAGTATTTT. The chain uses TRBV6-2 or TRBV6-3 and TRBJ2-3, with D possibly TRBD2 on 6 matching bases. Per the germline V gene, CDR1 is MNHEY and CDR2 is SVGEGT. V was cut by 0 bases and J by 5 bases, with 12 bases left in between. The CDR3 is 15 amino acids.

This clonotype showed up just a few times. CDR3 loop: CASSLSGGAGDTQYF. The CDR3, as DNA: TGTGCCAGCAGCCTGAGCGGGGGGGCGGGAGATACGCAGTATTTT. The chain recombines TRBV7-2 with TRBJ2-3, with 10 bases identical to TRBD2. Trimming removed 5 bases from V and 5 bases from J; junction bases left unmatched: 7. Per the germline V gene, CDR1 is SGHTA and CDR2 is FQGNSA. The CDR3 runs to 15 residues.

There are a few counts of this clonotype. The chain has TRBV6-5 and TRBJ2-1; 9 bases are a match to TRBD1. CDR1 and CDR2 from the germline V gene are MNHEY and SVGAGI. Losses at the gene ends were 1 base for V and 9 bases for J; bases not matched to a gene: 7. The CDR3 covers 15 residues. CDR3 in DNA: TGTGCCAGCAGTTACTGGGGGACAGGGCTTGGTGAGCAGTTCTTC. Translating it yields CASSYWGTGLGEQFF.

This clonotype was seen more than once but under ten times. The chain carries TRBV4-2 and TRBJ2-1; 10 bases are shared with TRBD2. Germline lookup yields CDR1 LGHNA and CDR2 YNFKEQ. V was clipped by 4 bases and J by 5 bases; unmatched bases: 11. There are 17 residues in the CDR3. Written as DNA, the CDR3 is TGTGCCAGCAGCCCCATACCGAGCGGGAGGGCGGACAATGAGCAGTTCTTC. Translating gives CASSPIPSGRADNEQFF.

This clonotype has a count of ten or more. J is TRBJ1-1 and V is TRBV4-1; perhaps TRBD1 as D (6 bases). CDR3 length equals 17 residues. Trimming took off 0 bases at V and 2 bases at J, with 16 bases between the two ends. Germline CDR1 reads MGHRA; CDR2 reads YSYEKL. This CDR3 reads CASSQEPMTGVNTEAFF. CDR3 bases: TGCGCCAGCAGCCAAGAACCGATGACAGGCGTAAACACTGAAGCTTTCTTT.

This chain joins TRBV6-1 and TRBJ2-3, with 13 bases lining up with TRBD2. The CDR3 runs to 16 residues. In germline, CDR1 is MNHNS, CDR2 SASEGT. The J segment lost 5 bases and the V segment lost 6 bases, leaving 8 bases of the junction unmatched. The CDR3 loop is CASSPLGLAGVDTQYF. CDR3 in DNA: TGTGCCAGCAGCCCCCTCGGACTAGCGGGAGTAGATACGCAGTATTTT.

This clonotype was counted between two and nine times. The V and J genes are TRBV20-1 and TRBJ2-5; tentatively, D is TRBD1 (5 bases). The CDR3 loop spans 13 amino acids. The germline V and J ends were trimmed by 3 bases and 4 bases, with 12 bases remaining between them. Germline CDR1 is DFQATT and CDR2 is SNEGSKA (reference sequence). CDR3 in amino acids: CSASLRVRETQYF. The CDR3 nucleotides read TGCAGTGCTAGCCTCAGGGTCCGAGAGACCCAGTACTTC.

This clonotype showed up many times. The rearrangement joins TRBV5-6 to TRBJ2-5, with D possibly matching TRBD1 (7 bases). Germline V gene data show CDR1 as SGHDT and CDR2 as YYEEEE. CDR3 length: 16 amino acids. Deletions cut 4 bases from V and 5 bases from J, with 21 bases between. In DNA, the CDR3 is TGTGCCAGCAGCATGCGTGGGGCAGGGGGGTTGGAGACCCAGTACTTC. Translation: CASSMRGAGGLETQYF. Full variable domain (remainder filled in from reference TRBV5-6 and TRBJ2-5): DAGVTQSPTHLIKTRGQQVTLRCSPKSGHDTVSWYQQALGQGPQFIFQYYEEEERQRGNFPDRFSGHQFPNYSSELNVNALLLGDSALYLCASSMRGAGGLETQYFGPGTRLLVL.

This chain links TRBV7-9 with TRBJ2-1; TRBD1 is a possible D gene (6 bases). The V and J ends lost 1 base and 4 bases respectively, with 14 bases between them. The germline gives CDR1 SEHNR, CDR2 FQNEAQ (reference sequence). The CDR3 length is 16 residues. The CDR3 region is CASSLGGLTSYNEQFF. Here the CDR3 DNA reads TGTGCCAGCAGCTTAGGGGGGCTTACTAGTTACAATGAGCAGTTCTTC.

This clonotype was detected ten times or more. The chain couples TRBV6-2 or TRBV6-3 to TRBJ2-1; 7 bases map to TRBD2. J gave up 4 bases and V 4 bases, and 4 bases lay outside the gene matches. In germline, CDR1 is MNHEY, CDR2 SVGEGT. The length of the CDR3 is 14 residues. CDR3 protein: CASSSLAVYNEQFF. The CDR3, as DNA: TGTGCCAGCAGTTCCCTAGCGGTTTACAATGAGCAGTTCTTC.

The CDR3 DNA is TGTGCCAGCAATACCGGGAGGGCCATGAATGAGCAGTTCTTC. Residues: CASNTGRAMNEQFF. This rearrangement joins TRBV6-1 to TRBJ2-1, with TRBD2 matching over 8 bases. CDR3 length: 14 residues. Germline V lookup: CDR1 MNHNS, CDR2 SASEGT. V lost 7 bases, J lost 7 bases, and 9 bases stayed unmatched.

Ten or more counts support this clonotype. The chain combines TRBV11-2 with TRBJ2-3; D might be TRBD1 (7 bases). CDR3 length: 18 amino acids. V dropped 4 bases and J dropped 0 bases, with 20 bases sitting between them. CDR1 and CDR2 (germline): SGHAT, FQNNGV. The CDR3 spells CASSSEGANLFSTDTQYF. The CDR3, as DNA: TGTGCCAGCAGCTCGGAGGGGGCGAACCTGTTTAGCACAGATACGCAGTATTTT.

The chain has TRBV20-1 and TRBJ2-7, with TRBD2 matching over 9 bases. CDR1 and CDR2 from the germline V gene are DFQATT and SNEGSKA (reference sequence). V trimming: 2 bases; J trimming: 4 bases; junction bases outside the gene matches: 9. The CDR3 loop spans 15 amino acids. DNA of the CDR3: TGCAGTGCTAGAATACCAGCGGGGGGAAGGTACGAGCAGTACTTC. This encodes CSARIPAGGRYEQYF.

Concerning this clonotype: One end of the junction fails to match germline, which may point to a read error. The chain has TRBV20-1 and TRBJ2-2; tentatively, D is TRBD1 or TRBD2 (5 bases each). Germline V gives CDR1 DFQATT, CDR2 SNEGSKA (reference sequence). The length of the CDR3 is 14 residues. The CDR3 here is CSAGQAPNLGELSF. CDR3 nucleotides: TGCAGTGCTGGCCAGGCTCCGAACTTGGGGGAGCTGTCTTTT.

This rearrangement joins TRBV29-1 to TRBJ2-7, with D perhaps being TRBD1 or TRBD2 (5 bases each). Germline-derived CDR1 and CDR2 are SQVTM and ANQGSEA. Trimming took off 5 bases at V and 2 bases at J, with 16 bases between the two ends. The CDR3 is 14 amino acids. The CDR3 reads CSVQPGPTTYEQYF. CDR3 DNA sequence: TGCAGCGTTCAACCGGGGCCCACGACCTACGAGCAGTACTTC.